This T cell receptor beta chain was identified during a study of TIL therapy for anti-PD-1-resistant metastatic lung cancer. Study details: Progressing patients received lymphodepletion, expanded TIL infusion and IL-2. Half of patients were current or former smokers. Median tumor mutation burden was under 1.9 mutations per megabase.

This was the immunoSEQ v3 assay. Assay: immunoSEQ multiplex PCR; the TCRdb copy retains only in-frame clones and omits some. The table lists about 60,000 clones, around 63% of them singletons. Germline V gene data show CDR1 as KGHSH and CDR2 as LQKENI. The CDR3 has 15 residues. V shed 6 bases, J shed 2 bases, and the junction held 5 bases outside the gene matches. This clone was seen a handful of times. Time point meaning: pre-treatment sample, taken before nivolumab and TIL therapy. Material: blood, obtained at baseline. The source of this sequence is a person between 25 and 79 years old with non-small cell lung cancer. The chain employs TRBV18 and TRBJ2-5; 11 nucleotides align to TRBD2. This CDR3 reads CASSRSGRGQETQYF. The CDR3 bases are TGTGCCAGCTCGCGTAGCGGGAGGGGACAAGAGACCCAGTACTTC.